This T cell receptor (beta chain) emerged from a study of post-analysis software for immune sequencing data. Unique-molecular-identifier-tagged TCR beta cDNA libraries were used. MiXCR, applied by TCRdb to the PCR reads, yields one record per CDR3 protein. This table holds almost 700,000 distinct CDR3 sequences, around 64% found once. The sample consisted of blood. This clonotype originated in a girl aged 2-9 years with multiple sclerosis.

The CDR3, as DNA: TGTGCCAGCAGTTTAGGCGCCGAAGATACGCAGTATTTT. It codes for CASSLGAEDTQYF. The chain employs TRBV12-3 or TRBV12-4 and TRBJ2-3; D not certain. The CDR3 has 13 amino acids. The ends were cut back, 1 base at V and 5 bases at J, with 7 bases in the middle.